This is a list of T cell receptor beta chains from one sample in a study of T cells in Graves' hyperthyroidism and ophthalmopathy. TCRdb fed the multiplex PCR reads into MiXCR, producing one record per CDR3 protein. The sample has approximately 600,000 distinct CDR3 sequences, 20% seen once; the top ten hold 30% to 40%. The sample was blood. These receptors originate from a man younger than 40 with Graves' ophthalmopathy. Both conserved end residues are part of each CDR3. A D gene is named only where the DNA matches it firmly. Clone size is not always given. Where it is, it says once, few, many or a class for expanded clones.

v_call: TRBV4-1; clone_size: NA; d_call: NA; j_call: TRBJ1-5; cdr3_length: 14; cdr3_aa: CASSQSRRNQPQHF; cdr3_nt: TGCGCCAGCAGCCAATCCCGGCGGAATCAGCCCCAGCATTTT
v_call: TRBV2; clone_size: few; d_call: TRBD1; j_call: TRBJ2-3; cdr3_length: 14; cdr3_aa: CASNRGPFTDTQYF; cdr3_nt: TGTGCCAGCAACAGGGGCCCTTTCACAGATACGCAGTATTTT
v_call: TRBV6-1; clone_size: few; d_call: NA; j_call: TRBJ2-5; cdr3_length: 15; cdr3_aa: CASRREEGLGETQYF; cdr3_nt: TGTGCCAGCAGAAGGGAGGAGGGGCTGGGGGAGACCCAGTACTTC
v_call: TRBV11-2; clone_size: NA; d_call: NA; j_call: TRBJ1-6; cdr3_length: 13; cdr3_aa: CASSLQENKPLHF; cdr3_nt: TGTGCCAGCAGCCTGCAGGAGAACAAACCCCTCCACTTT
v_call: TRBV5-1; clone_size: many; d_call: NA; j_call: TRBJ2-3; cdr3_length: 15; cdr3_aa: CASSLDVQDTDTQYF; cdr3_nt: TGCGCCAGCAGCTTGGACGTACAGGACACAGATACGCAGTATTTT
v_call: TRBV12-3/TRBV12-4; clone_size: many; d_call: TRBD2; j_call: TRBJ2-7; cdr3_length: 14; cdr3_aa: CASRYGRLSYEQYF; cdr3_nt: TGTGCCAGCAGATACGGGAGGCTCTCCTACGAGCAGTACTTC
v_call: TRBV30; clone_size: many; d_call: NA; j_call: TRBJ1-1; cdr3_length: 13; cdr3_aa: CAWSVGGGTEAFF; cdr3_nt: TGTGCCTGGAGTGTGGGGGGAGGCACTGAAGCTTTCTTT
v_call: TRBV20-1; clone_size: NA; d_call: NA; j_call: TRBJ2-1; cdr3_length: 17; cdr3_aa: CSAPRGGISFAYNEQFF; cdr3_nt: TGCAGTGCTCCGCGGGGCGGAATCAGTTTCGCTTACAATGAGCAGTTCTTC
v_call: TRBV28; clone_size: many; d_call: NA; j_call: TRBJ1-2; cdr3_length: 16; cdr3_aa: CASSSVAVLANYGYTF; cdr3_nt: TGTGCCAGCAGTTCAGTCGCCGTGTTAGCTAACTATGGCTACACCTTC
v_call: TRBV6-1; clone_size: few; d_call: NA; j_call: TRBJ1-2; cdr3_length: 15; cdr3_aa: CASSSPRTLSYGYTF; cdr3_nt: TGTGCCAGCAGTTCACCCCGGACGTTGAGCTATGGCTACACCTTC
v_call: TRBV7-2; clone_size: NA; d_call: NA; j_call: TRBJ1-3; cdr3_length: 16; cdr3_aa: CASSLGAGSFGNSIYF; cdr3_nt: TGTGCCAGCAGCTTAGGAGCAGGGTCCTTTGGAAATTCCATATATTTT
v_call: TRBV28; clone_size: few; d_call: NA; j_call: TRBJ1-5; cdr3_length: 11; cdr3_aa: CASSHSQPQHF; cdr3_nt: TGTGCCAGCAGCCACTCTCAGCCCCAGCACTTT
v_call: TRBV5-1; clone_size: many; d_call: TRBD1; j_call: TRBJ2-3; cdr3_length: 14; cdr3_aa: CASSYRDREDTQYF; cdr3_nt: TGCGCCAGCAGCTATCGGGACAGGGAAGATACGCAGTATTTT
v_call: TRBV12-3/TRBV12-4; clone_size: many; d_call: NA; j_call: TRBJ1-1; cdr3_length: 13; cdr3_aa: CASRHDLGTEAFF; cdr3_nt: TGTGCCAGCAGACATGACCTGGGTACTGAAGCTTTCTTT
v_call: TRBV11-1; clone_size: many; d_call: NA; j_call: TRBJ2-5; cdr3_length: 15; cdr3_aa: CASSSRQELQETQYF; cdr3_nt: TGTGCCAGCAGCTCACGACAGGAACTTCAAGAGACCCAGTACTTC
v_call: TRBV10-2; clone_size: NA; d_call: NA; j_call: TRBJ1-1; cdr3_length: 14; cdr3_aa: CASSELGLSTEAFF; cdr3_nt: TGCGCCAGCAGTGAGTTAGGACTGTCCACTGAAGCTTTCTTT
v_call: TRBV2; clone_size: many; d_call: TRBD1; j_call: TRBJ2-7; cdr3_length: 15; cdr3_aa: CASIIPGTGLSEQYF; cdr3_nt: TGTGCCAGCATTATACCCGGGACAGGGTTGAGCGAGCAGTACTTC
v_call: TRBV27; clone_size: NA; d_call: TRBD2; j_call: TRBJ2-7; cdr3_length: 14; cdr3_aa: CASSSLAEPYEQYF; cdr3_nt: TGTGCCAGCAGTTCCCTAGCGGAGCCCTACGAGCAGTACTTC
v_call: TRBV6-1; clone_size: NA; d_call: TRBD2; j_call: TRBJ2-7; cdr3_length: 16; cdr3_aa: CASSTLAGDTFYEQYF; cdr3_nt: TGTGCCAGCAGTACACTAGCGGGAGACACGTTCTACGAGCAGTACTTC
v_call: TRBV5-6; clone_size: few; d_call: NA; j_call: TRBJ2-7; cdr3_length: 14; cdr3_aa: CASTSRNRDKEQYF; cdr3_nt: TGTGCCAGCACTTCCCGTAACAGGGATAAGGAGCAGTACTTC
v_call: TRBV11-2; clone_size: many; d_call: TRBD1; j_call: TRBJ1-1; cdr3_length: 18; cdr3_aa: CASSLVVGTAKMNTEAFF; cdr3_nt: TGTGCCAGCAGCTTAGTTGTCGGGACAGCCAAGATGAACACTGAAGCTTTCTTT
v_call: TRBV7-2; clone_size: NA; d_call: TRBD2; j_call: TRBJ2-7; cdr3_length: 16; cdr3_aa: CASSLAFGGDRNEQYF; cdr3_nt: TGTGCCAGCAGCTTAGCGTTCGGGGGGGATAGGAACGAGCAGTACTTC
v_call: TRBV11-3; clone_size: many; d_call: NA; j_call: TRBJ2-1; cdr3_length: 11; cdr3_aa: CASKQGVEQFF; cdr3_nt: TGTGCCAGTAAACAGGGCGTTGAGCAGTTCTTC
v_call: TRBV5-5; clone_size: few; d_call: NA; j_call: TRBJ1-6; cdr3_length: 16; cdr3_aa: CASSLGGPIYNSPLHF; cdr3_nt: TGTGCCAGCAGCTTGGGGGGCCCCATCTATAATTCACCCCTCCACTTT
v_call: TRBV5-4; clone_size: few; d_call: TRBD1; j_call: TRBJ1-4; cdr3_length: 17; cdr3_aa: CASSLSQGAGIGEKLFF; cdr3_nt: TGTGCCAGCAGCTTGTCACAGGGGGCGGGGATCGGTGAAAAACTGTTTTTT
v_call: TRBV7-9; clone_size: NA; d_call: NA; j_call: TRBJ2-7; cdr3_length: 16; cdr3_aa: CASSFVGSSISYEQYF; cdr3_nt: TGTGCCAGCAGCTTCGTGGGGTCCTCGATCTCCTACGAGCAGTACTTC
v_call: TRBV27; clone_size: NA; d_call: NA; j_call: TRBJ2-1; cdr3_length: 16; cdr3_aa: CASSTMRGRRYNEQFF; cdr3_nt: TGTGCCAGCAGTACCATGCGGGGAAGACGATACAATGAGCAGTTCTTC
v_call: TRBV15; clone_size: many; d_call: NA; j_call: TRBJ1-4; cdr3_length: 15; cdr3_aa: CATSRGKSGNEKLFF; cdr3_nt: TGTGCCACCAGCAGAGGGAAATCAGGGAATGAAAAACTGTTTTTT
v_call: TRBV6-1; clone_size: NA; d_call: NA; j_call: TRBJ2-7; cdr3_length: 14; cdr3_aa: CASSTDGFSYEQYF; cdr3_nt: TGTGCCAGCAGTACGGACGGGTTCTCCTACGAGCAGTACTTC
v_call: TRBV9; clone_size: NA; d_call: NA; j_call: TRBJ2-3; cdr3_length: 17; cdr3_aa: CASSINRDNPPSGTQYF; cdr3_nt: TGTGCCAGCAGCATTAACCGGGACAACCCTCCTTCGGGTACGCAGTATTTT
v_call: TRBV2; clone_size: many; d_call: NA; j_call: TRBJ1-4; cdr3_length: 15; cdr3_aa: CASSEALGTNEKLFF; cdr3_nt: TGTGCCAGCAGTGAAGCCCTCGGGACTAATGAAAAACTGTTTTTT
v_call: TRBV6-5; clone_size: NA; d_call: TRBD1; j_call: TRBJ1-1; cdr3_length: 15; cdr3_aa: CASSTAGTGLTEAFF; cdr3_nt: TGTGCCAGCAGTACTGCCGGGACAGGGCTCACTGAAGCTTTCTTT
v_call: TRBV7-7; clone_size: few; d_call: NA; j_call: TRBJ2-1; cdr3_length: 15; cdr3_aa: CASSTGTRGASEQFF; cdr3_nt: TGTGCTAGCAGCACAGGGACGAGGGGGGCAAGTGAGCAGTTCTTC
v_call: TRBV6-5; clone_size: NA; d_call: NA; j_call: TRBJ2-1; cdr3_length: 13; cdr3_aa: CASSYGFYNEQFF; cdr3_nt: TGTGCCAGCAGTTACGGGTTTTACAATGAGCAGTTCTTC
v_call: TRBV19; clone_size: once; d_call: NA; j_call: TRBJ2-3; cdr3_length: 12; cdr3_aa: CASSRSLDTQYF; cdr3_nt: TGTGCCAGTAGCCGAAGTCTAGATACGCAGTATTTT
v_call: TRBV5-6; clone_size: few; d_call: NA; j_call: TRBJ2-7; cdr3_length: 13; cdr3_aa: CASTLTGAYEQYF; cdr3_nt: TGTGCCAGCACCCTGACTGGGGCCTACGAGCAGTACTTC
v_call: TRBV3-1; clone_size: many; d_call: NA; j_call: TRBJ2-7; cdr3_length: 12; cdr3_aa: CASSEIPDEQYF; cdr3_nt: TGTGCCAGCAGCGAAATACCCGACGAGCAGTACTTC
v_call: TRBV10-2; clone_size: NA; d_call: TRBD1; j_call: TRBJ2-6; cdr3_length: 17; cdr3_aa: CASSESGTGAGANVLTF; cdr3_nt: TGCGCCAGCAGTGAGTCGGGGACAGGGGCTGGGGCCAACGTCCTGACTTTC
v_call: TRBV4-1; clone_size: few; d_call: NA; j_call: TRBJ2-7; cdr3_length: 16; cdr3_aa: CASSPRGRGGSYEQYF; cdr3_nt: TGCGCCAGCAGCCCCCGCGGGAGAGGGGGTTCCTACGAGCAGTACTTC
v_call: TRBV4-1; clone_size: NA; d_call: TRBD2; j_call: TRBJ2-2; cdr3_length: 20; cdr3_aa: CASSQGTSWTSGRASGELFF; cdr3_nt: TGCGCCAGCAGCCAGGGCACTTCATGGACTAGCGGGAGGGCCTCCGGGGAGCTGTTTTTT
v_call: TRBV2; clone_size: few; d_call: TRBD1; j_call: TRBJ1-2; cdr3_length: 15; cdr3_aa: CASGDLPGQGYGYTF; cdr3_nt: TGTGCCAGCGGTGACCTTCCGGGACAGGGCTATGGCTACACCTTC
v_call: TRBV30; clone_size: NA; d_call: NA; j_call: TRBJ1-2; cdr3_length: 13; cdr3_aa: CAWGGEDFYGYTF; cdr3_nt: TGTGCCTGGGGGGGCGAGGACTTTTATGGCTACACCTTC
v_call: TRBV5-8; clone_size: few; d_call: TRBD2; j_call: TRBJ2-7; cdr3_length: 16; cdr3_aa: CASSHRLAGGSYEQYF; cdr3_nt: TGTGCCAGCAGTCACCGACTAGCGGGAGGATCCTACGAGCAGTACTTC
v_call: TRBV6-6; clone_size: many; d_call: TRBD1; j_call: TRBJ1-1; cdr3_length: 12; cdr3_aa: CASSYEGGEAFF; cdr3_nt: TGTGCCAGCAGTTACGAAGGGGGCGAAGCTTTCTTT
v_call: TRBV4-3; clone_size: NA; d_call: NA; j_call: TRBJ2-1; cdr3_length: 13; cdr3_aa: CASSQELGNEQFF; cdr3_nt: TGCGCCAGCAGCCAAGAACTAGGGAATGAGCAGTTCTTC